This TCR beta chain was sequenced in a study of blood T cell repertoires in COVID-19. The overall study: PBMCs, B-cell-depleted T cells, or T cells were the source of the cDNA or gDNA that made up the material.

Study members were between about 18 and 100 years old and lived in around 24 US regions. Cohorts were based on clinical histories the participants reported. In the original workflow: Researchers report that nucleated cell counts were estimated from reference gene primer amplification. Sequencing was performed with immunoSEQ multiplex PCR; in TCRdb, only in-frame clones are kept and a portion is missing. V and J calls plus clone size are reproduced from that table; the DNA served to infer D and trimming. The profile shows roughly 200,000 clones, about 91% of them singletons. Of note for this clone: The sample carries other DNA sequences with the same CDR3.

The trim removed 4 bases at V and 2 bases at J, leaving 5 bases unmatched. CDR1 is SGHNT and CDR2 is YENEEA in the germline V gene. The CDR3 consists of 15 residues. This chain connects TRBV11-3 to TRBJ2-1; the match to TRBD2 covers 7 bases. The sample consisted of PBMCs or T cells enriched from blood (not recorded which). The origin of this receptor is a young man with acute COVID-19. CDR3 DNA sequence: TGTGCCAGCAGCTCTCGGGAGGCCCCCTACAATGAGCAGTTCTTC. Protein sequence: CASSSREAPYNEQFF.